The rows below give T cell receptor beta chains drawn from one sample of a study of T cell responses to AZD1222 COVID-19 vaccine. Sequenced by immunoSEQ multiplex PCR; TCRdb stores in-frame clones only, minus some. The sample shows 200,000 or so clones, 85% to 90% of them seen only once. This sample comprised peripheral blood, obtained on day 0 of MenACWY control vaccination. These receptors all stem from an adult in good health. CDR3s include the opening cysteine and the closing phenylalanine or tryptophan. Fields, in order: V gene, D gene, clone size, CDR3 length, J gene, CDR3 protein, CDR3 DNA. D genes are given only for firm matches. Clone size appears in some rows only: once, few, many, or a class for an expanded clone.

>TRBV14|-|-|17|TRBJ1-2
CASSHNTQALTNYSYTF
TGTGCCAGCAGCCACAACACACAGGCCTTAACTAACTATAGCTACACCTTC
>TRBV24-1|TRBD2|-|18|TRBJ2-1
CATSAPGWKAGSYNEQFF
TGTGCCACCAGTGCCCCTGGATGGAAAGCGGGAAGCTACAATGAGCAGTTCTTC
>TRBV15|-|-|16|TRBJ1-4
CATSRDLSTGGGKLFF
TGTGCCACCAGCAGAGATCTTAGTACCGGGGGCGGAAAACTGTTTTTT
>TRBV5-4|-|-|15|TRBJ2-1
CASSLSASRDNEQFF
TGTGCCAGCAGCTTGTCGGCTAGCAGGGATAATGAGCAGTTCTTC
>TRBV4-1|TRBD1|-|13|TRBJ2-1
CASSQPDRDEQFF
TGCGCCAGCAGCCAGCCAGACAGGGATGAGCAGTTCTTC
>TRBV2|-|-|10|TRBJ1-2
CASTGSGYTF
TGTGCCAGCACAGGGAGTGGCTACACCTTC
>TRBV5-5|-|-|12|TRBJ2-1
CASSLLGGEQFF
TGTGCCAGCAGCTTGCTAGGTGGTGAGCAGTTCTTC
>TRBV7-3|-|-|12|TRBJ2-2
CASSPTPGELFF
TGTGCCAGCAGCCCGACTCCCGGGGAGCTGTTTTTT
>TRBV28|-|-|15|TRBJ1-4
CADNPRQVDNEKLFF
TGTGCCGATAATCCGAGACAGGTCGATAATGAAAAACTGTTTTTT
>TRBV28|TRBD2|-|14|TRBJ2-7
CASGGGSNPYEQYF
TGTGCCAGCGGCGGCGGGAGTAATCCCTACGAGCAGTACTTC
>TRBV9|-|-|11|TRBJ1-1
CASSEQREAFF
TGTGCCAGCAGCGAACAGCGGGAGGCTTTCTTT
>TRBV5-1|-|-|12|TRBJ2-7
CASSDGQYEQYF
TGCGCCAGCAGCGACGGACAGTACGAGCAGTACTTC
>TRBV2|-|-|15|TRBJ2-1
CASSPGPRSYNEQFF
TGTGCCAGCAGTCCTGGACCTCGCTCCTACAATGAGCAGTTCTTC
>TRBV29-1|TRBD1|-|16|TRBJ2-7
CSVAPGTGGQSYEQYF
TGCAGCGTTGCCCCCGGGACAGGAGGTCAATCCTACGAGCAGTACTTC
>TRBV6-2/TRBV6-3|-|few|17|TRBJ2-7
CASSYDVWQGGNYEQYF
TGTGCCAGCAGTTACGACGTTTGGCAGGGGGGTAACTACGAGCAGTACTTC
>TRBV7-2|-|-|20|TRBJ2-5
CASSLAGLPGGLITEETQYF
TGTGCCAGCAGCTTAGCAGGGCTACCGGGGGGCCTGATCACCGAAGAGACCCAGTACTTC
>TRBV6-5|-|-|13|TRBJ2-1
CASRQNGISEQFF
TGTGCCAGCAGACAGAATGGAATTTCTGAGCAGTTCTTC
>TRBV9|TRBD1|once|19|TRBJ1-2
CASSVLTRQGSSTGYGYTF
TGTGCCAGCAGCGTACTTACTCGACAGGGAAGCTCTACGGGCTATGGCTACACCTTC
>TRBV6-5|TRBD2|-|15|TRBJ2-7
CASSSGGSFAYEQYF
TGTGCCAGCAGTTCCGGGGGGAGTTTCGCCTACGAGCAGTACTTC
>TRBV19|-|once|14|TRBJ1-2
CASSIDGSAGGYTF
TGTGCCAGTAGTATAGATGGCAGCGCTGGTGGCTACACCTTC
>TRBV7-9|TRBD2|once|13|TRBJ2-4
CASSASGENIQYF
TGTGCCAGCAGCGCCAGCGGGGAAAACATTCAGTACTTC
>TRBV6-2/TRBV6-3|TRBD2|-|15|TRBJ2-7
CASSYSAGGRREQYF
TGTGCCAGCAGTTACTCAGCGGGGGGGAGACGGGAGCAGTACTTC
>TRBV7-9|TRBD2|few|16|TRBJ2-3
CATRRRTSAHTDTQYF
TGTGCCACCCGCCGACGGACTAGCGCCCACACAGATACGCAGTATTTT
>TRBV6-1|-|once|16|TRBJ2-5
CASSENGLTKSGTQYF
TGTGCCAGCAGTGAGAACGGACTCACAAAATCGGGGACCCAGTACTTC
>TRBV27|-|-|17|TRBJ2-7
CASSLTPSQGLLYEQYF
TGTGCCAGCAGTTTAACCCCCTCCCAGGGACTGCTCTACGAGCAGTACTTC
>TRBV6-5|TRBD1|few|14|TRBJ1-6
CARLMGQSNSPLHF
TGTGCCAGGTTAATGGGACAGAGTAATTCACCCCTCCACTTT
>TRBV28|-|-|13|TRBJ1-1
CASTGPPNTEAFF
TGTGCCAGCACAGGACCGCCGAACACTGAAGCTTTCTTT
>TRBV30|-|-|12|TRBJ2-7
CAWKGPKYEQYF
TGTGCCTGGAAGGGCCCGAAATACGAGCAGTACTTC
>TRBV28|-|-|10|TRBJ1-2
CASMRGGYTF
TGTGCCAGCATGAGGGGTGGCTACACCTTC
>TRBV28|TRBD2|-|13|TRBJ2-7
CASKAGGSGEQYF
TGTGCCAGCAAGGCGGGAGGGTCGGGCGAGCAGTACTTC
>TRBV28|-|-|14|TRBJ2-7
CASSLRQAPYEQYF
TGTGCCAGCAGTTTAAGGCAGGCCCCCTACGAGCAGTACTTC
>TRBV7-2|-|-|15|TRBJ2-3
CASSPRGRAEYTQYF
TGTGCCAGCAGCCCGAGGGGGAGGGCCGAATATACGCAGTATTTT
>TRBV6-8|-|-|16|TRBJ2-2
CASLPPGGANTGELFF
TGTGCCAGCCTCCCCCCCGGGGGTGCGAACACCGGGGAGCTGTTTTTT
>TRBV19|TRBD1|-|12|TRBJ2-7
CASSPTGTEQYF
TGTGCCAGTAGTCCGACAGGGACCGAGCAGTACTTC
>TRBV4-1|-|-|17|TRBJ2-1
CASSQEGVGPYYNEQFF
TGCGCCAGCAGCCAAGAAGGTGTAGGTCCCTACTACAATGAGCAGTTCTTC
>TRBV14|-|once|17|TRBJ2-2
CASSPGQGRANTGELFF
TGTGCCAGCAGCCCAGGCCAGGGGCGGGCGAACACCGGGGAGCTGTTTTTT
>TRBV27|TRBD2|-|18|TRBJ2-3
CASSLSGPGGVSTDTQYF
TGTGCCAGCAGTTTATCCGGACCTGGGGGGGTTAGCACAGATACGCAGTATTTT
>TRBV7-8|-|-|15|TRBJ1-5
CASSLDVGYNQPQHF
TGTGCCAGCAGCTTAGATGTGGGGTACAATCAGCCCCAGCATTTT
>TRBV27|TRBD2|-|13|TRBJ2-2
CASSLGGSGELFF
TGTGCCAGCAGTTTAGGCGGGAGCGGGGAGCTGTTTTTT
>TRBV18|-|-|15|TRBJ2-7
CASSPGVRYPYEQYF
TGTGCCAGCTCACCAGGCGTCCGGTATCCCTACGAGCAGTACTTC
>TRBV7-9|TRBD1|-|18|TRBJ2-1
CASSLSYYRGRKDNEQFF
TGTGCCAGCAGCCTATCTTACTACAGGGGGAGAAAGGACAATGAGCAGTTCTTC
>TRBV19|-|few|10|TRBJ2-7
CAGGHYEQYF
TGTGCAGGCGGACACTACGAGCAGTACTTC
>TRBV4-2|-|-|18|TRBJ1-6
CASSQEARRPAVNSPLHF
TGTGCCAGCAGCCAAGAGGCGCGGAGGCCGGCTGTTAATTCACCCCTCCACTTT
>TRBV18|TRBD1|once|13|TRBJ2-7
CASSQPPTGVLYF
TGTGCCAGCTCTCAACCACCTACAGGGGTTTTGTACTTC
>TRBV7-2|TRBD1|-|15|TRBJ1-6
CASSADRGENSPLHF
TGTGCCAGCAGCGCCGACAGGGGGGAAAATTCACCCCTCCACTTT
>TRBV6-5|-|-|14|TRBJ1-2
CASSYGTPYYGYTF
TGTGCCAGCAGTTACGGGACACCCTACTATGGCTACACCTTC
>TRBV5-1|-|-|12|TRBJ2-2
CASRPGTGELFF
TGCGCCAGCAGACCAGGGACCGGGGAGCTGTTTTTT
>TRBV28|TRBD1|few|15|TRBJ2-5
CASNLPGQGEETQYF
TGTGCCAGTAACTTACCGGGACAGGGAGAGGAGACCCAGTACTTC
>TRBV10-3|-|-|15|TRBJ2-2
CAISARDGITGELFF
TGTGCCATCAGTGCGAGGGATGGTATCACCGGGGAGCTGTTTTTT
>TRBV27|TRBD1|-|15|TRBJ1-1
CASSLDRGGNPEAFF
TGTGCCAGCAGTTTAGACAGGGGTGGAAACCCTGAAGCTTTCTTT
>TRBV5-1|-|-|14|TRBJ1-1
CASSLAGGGTEAFF
TGCGCCAGCAGCTTGGCGGGCGGGGGGACTGAAGCTTTCTTT